The 15 T cell receptor beta chains below come from one sample, sequenced in a study of T cells in Graves' hyperthyroidism and ophthalmopathy. RNA transcripts served as the template for amplifying TCR beta CDR3 regions. HTBI primers were the set used in a first-round RT-PCR of the TCR CDR3. TCRdb redid the calling of the multiplex PCR reads with MiXCR, one entry per CDR3 protein. The table includes 350,000 to 400,000 distinct CDR3 sequences, roughly 19% detected once. Sequencing input: blood. Receptor source: a woman between 18 and 29 years old with Graves' hyperthyroidism.

The V and J genes are TRBV18 and TRBJ1-1, with D perhaps TRBD1 (6 bases). V was clipped by 3 bases and J by 0 bases, with 11 bases between them. Germline V gene sequence: CDR1 KGHSH, CDR2 LQKENI. This CDR3 is built from 15 residues. The DNA of the CDR3 is TGTGCCAGCTCACCCGGGACACCTTTGAACACTGAAGCTTTCTTT. Protein: CASSPGTPLNTEAFF. Full variable domain (outside the CDR3, taken from reference TRBV18 and TRBJ1-1): NAGVMQNPRHLVRRRGQEARLRCSPMKGHSHVYWYRQLPEEGLKFMVYLQKENIIDESGMPKERFSAEFPKEGPSILRIQQVVRGDSAAYFCASSPGTPLNTEAFFGQGTRLTVV.

This clonotype has a count of ten or more. This sequence joins TRBV3-1 and TRBJ2-6; unclear D gene. Trimming took 4 bases from V and 0 from J, leaving 10 bases between them. From germline, CDR1 is LGHDT and CDR2 YNNKEL (reference sequence). The CDR3 runs to 16 residues. Here the CDR3 reads CASSPGLGSGANVLTF. DNA for the CDR3: TGTGCCAGCAGCCCAGGCTTGGGCTCTGGGGCCAACGTCCTGACTTTC.

This clonotype came up many times. V is TRBV10-3 and J is TRBJ1-2; TRBD1 agrees at 8 bases. V was pared by 2 bases and J by 5 bases, with 13 bases of the junction left unmatched. This CDR3 is 17 amino acids long. Germline CDR1 and CDR2: ENHRY and SYGVKD. The CDR3 spells CAISEPSLGQGPYGYTF. As DNA, the CDR3 is TGTGCCATCAGTGAGCCAAGCCTAGGACAGGGACCGTATGGCTACACCTTC.

This clonotype was counted ten times or more. The rearrangement links TRBV10-3 to TRBJ1-1, with a tentative D call TRBD1 (6 bases). CDR1 and CDR2 (germline): ENHRY, SYGVKD. Between the trimmed V and J ends, which lost 0 bases and 4 bases, there was a span of 15 bases. This CDR3 is built from 16 residues. For the CDR3, the DNA is TGTGCCATCAGTGAGTCGCAGGGGCGCAGGAGCACTGAAGCTTTCTTT. It codes for CAISESQGRRSTEAFF.

This clonotype was recorded many times. The genes are TRBV7-2 and TRBJ2-5, with 7 bases matching TRBD1. Unmatched junction bases numbered 5, after V lost 6 bases and J lost 1 base. Looked up from germline, CDR1 is SGHTA and CDR2 is FQGNSA. This CDR3 comprises 14 residues. CDR3 nucleotides: TGTGCCAGCAGTTCGGGACAGACCCAAGAGACCCAGTACTTC. Translating it yields CASSSGQTQETQYF.

In its sample, this clonotype was seen a few times. The chain uses TRBV6-5 and TRBJ2-7, with TRBD1 matching over 9 bases. CDR3 length equals 15 residues. The germline V gene has CDR1 MNHEY and CDR2 SVGAGI. Germline trimming cut 4 bases from V and 2 bases from J; bases unmatched to any gene: 6. The DNA of the CDR3 is TGTGCCAGCAGTTCCGGACAGGGGAGGGCCTACGAGCAGTACTTC. It yields the protein CASSSGQGRAYEQYF.

This clonotype was recorded many times. V and J are TRBV29-1 and TRBJ1-1, with D unclear. V lost 3 bases and J lost 8, with 10 bases in between. CDR3 size: 11 residues. Germline V gene lookup returns CDR1 SQVTM and CDR2 ANQGSEA. The CDR3 DNA follows: TGCAGCGTTGAGCGGGTTTCGGAAGCTTTCTTT. Protein sequence: CSVERVSEAFF.

As for this clonotype: Just one base apart from a much larger clone, this may be a read error. The chain joins TRBV28 to TRBJ1-5; 7 bases match TRBD1. V was clipped by 7 bases and J by 9 bases; unmatched bases: 6. This CDR3 is 12 amino acids long. Germline-derived CDR1 and CDR2 are MDHEN and SYDVKM. CDR3 amino acids: CASILRGRPQHF. DNA for the CDR3: TGTGCCAGCATCCTCAGGGGGAGGCCCCAGCATTTT. Full variable domain (outside the CDR3, taken from reference TRBV28 and TRBJ1-5): DVKVTQSSRYLVKRTGEKVFLECVQDMDHENMFWYRQDPGLGLRLIYFSYDVKMKEKGDIPEGYSVSREKKERFSLILESASTNQTSMYLCASILRGRPQHFGDGTRLSIL.

This clonotype was detected ten times or more. The CDR3 region has the DNA TGTGCCAGCAGGGCCGGTGCTGGAAACACCATATATTTT. Protein product: CASRAGAGNTIYF. The chain combines TRBV12-3 or TRBV12-4 with TRBJ1-3, with D uncertain. Trimming cost V 6 bases and J 2 bases, with 8 bases left between them. The CDR3 runs to 13 residues.

This clonotype has more than one count but fewer than ten. The conserved phenylalanine or tryptophan normally closing the CDR3 is absent here, so this likely arose from a read error. The gene calls are TRBV7-9 and TRBJ1-1; D remains ambiguous. V was trimmed by 5 bases and J by 5 bases, leaving 9 bases between them. Germline values: CDR1 SEHNR, CDR2 FQNEAQ (reference sequence). The CDR3 totals 12 residues. The DNA of the CDR3 is TGTGCCAGCAGCCCCCGGGGTACTGAAGCTTTCTTG. Its protein product is CASSPRGTEAFL.

There are a few counts of this clonotype. This chain links TRBV12-3 or TRBV12-4 with TRBJ2-2; weak D call: TRBD1 (6 bases). The V and J ends lost 6 bases and 8 bases respectively, with 16 bases between them. The CDR3 contains 14 residues. The CDR3 spells CASRPGWGPGELFF. The CDR3 DNA is TGTGCCAGCAGACCTGGCTGGGGGCCTGGGGAGCTGTTTTTT.

This clonotype was picked up many times. The V call is TRBV7-2, the J call TRBJ2-5; D not certain. V dropped 5 bases and J dropped 3 bases, with 13 bases sitting between them. This CDR3 is built from 14 residues. Germline V gene lookup returns CDR1 SGHTA and CDR2 FQGNSA. CDR3 DNA: TGTGCCAGCAGCCCCGGCCCCTCCGAAGAGACCCAGTACTTC. It specifies CASSPGPSEETQYF.

This clonotype has ten or more counts. This chain connects TRBV4-2 to TRBJ2-4; 8 positions agree with TRBD2. The length of the CDR3 is 16 residues. V shed 1 base, J shed 8 bases, and the junction held 10 bases outside the gene matches. Germline V lookup: CDR1 LGHNA, CDR2 YNFKEQ. The CDR3 nucleotides are TGTGCCAGCAGCCAAGGTGACGGGGGGGCCGTGGACATTCAGTACTTC. This sequence encodes CASSQGDGGAVDIQYF.

This clonotype was recorded at least ten times. The rearrangement links TRBV6-6 to TRBJ1-1, with D possibly TRBD1 on 6 matching bases. CDR1 is MNHNY, CDR2 SVGAGI, per germline (reference sequence). The CDR3 covers 13 residues. The V end was cut by 8 bases, the J end by 0 bases, with 10 bases between. CDR3 protein: CASSGQVNTEAFF. CDR3 DNA sequence: TGTGCCAGCTCGGGACAAGTGAACACTGAAGCTTTCTTT.

This clonotype has ten or more counts. The chain is built from TRBV12-3 or TRBV12-4 and TRBJ2-7, with D maybe TRBD2 (6 bases). The V end lost 5 bases, the J end lost 6 bases, and 14 bases lay between the germline ends. The CDR3 totals 13 residues. CDR3 amino acids: CASSLDLGGEQYF. The CDR3 nucleotides are TGTGCCAGCAGTCTCGACTTGGGGGGCGAGCAGTACTTC.